A single sample gave rise to the 17 T cell receptor beta chains below, sequenced in a study of radiotherapy plus CTLA-4 blockade in lung cancer. The table came from immunoSEQ multiplex PCR; TCRdb's copy has only in-frame clones and leaves some out. Among roughly 71,000 clones, around 73% were seen once, and the ten largest hold around 7%. Sequencing was performed on peripheral blood, taken from a patient treated with radiotherapy plus ipilimumab. These receptors were obtained from a human donor with non-small cell lung cancer who had a complete response to radiotherapy plus ipilimumab.

The V call is TRBV6-1, the J call TRBJ1-3, with a possible D match to TRBD1 (5 bases). Trimming stripped 3 bases from V and 2 bases from J, with 11 bases between. The V gene's germline CDR1 is MNHNS and CDR2 SASEGT. This CDR3 has 15 amino acids. The CDR3 loop reads CASSDRASAGNTIYF. The DNA for the CDR3 is TGTGCCAGCAGTGACAGGGCTTCGGCTGGAAACACCATATATTTT.

The V call is TRBV19, the J call TRBJ2-6, with D possibly being TRBD1 (5 bases). Trimming shortened V by 1 base and J by 0 bases, and 13 bases separated the two germline ends. The CDR3 length is 18 residues. CDR1 and CDR2 from the germline V gene are LNHDA and SQIVND (reference sequence). CDR3 in DNA: TGTGCCAGTAGTATAGGCACAGGCCGGATCTCTGGGGCCAACGTCCTGACTTTC. The encoded protein is CASSIGTGRISGANVLTF.

The chain joins TRBV30 to TRBJ1-2, with 8 nucleotides matching TRBD1. After removal of 5 bases from V and 7 bases from J, the junction contained 9 bases not matched to a gene. The CDR3 totals 13 residues. The germline V gene encodes CDR1 GTSNPN and CDR2 SVGIG (reference sequence). CDR3 DNA sequence: TGTGCCTGGGCGCCCAGGGGGCGTTCTGGCTACACCTTC. It yields the protein CAWAPRGRSGYTF.

In its sample, this clone was seen once. The V and J genes are TRBV7-9 and TRBJ2-3; D gene unclear. This CDR3 contains 11 residues. From germline, CDR1 is SEHNR and CDR2 FQNEAQ (reference sequence). V was pared by 8 bases and J by 4 bases, with 7 bases between. CDR3 sequence (DNA): TGTGCCAGCGTAGGGTCAGATACGCAGTATTTT. Encoded protein: CASVGSDTQYF.

The chain is built from TRBV10-1 and TRBJ2-1, with D maybe TRBD2 (6 bases). V lost 5 bases, J lost 7 bases, and 21 bases lay in between. Looked up from germline, CDR1 is WNHNN and CDR2 is SYGVQD (reference sequence). The CDR3 contains 16 residues. The DNA of the CDR3 is TGCGCCAGCAGTCCCGGCGGAGGGCCCCCCGGGAATGAGCAGTTCTTC. It encodes CASSPGGGPPGNEQFF.

J is TRBJ1-5 and V is TRBV9; 11 bases align to TRBD1. The CDR3 totals 14 residues. The V and J ends lost 2 bases and 6 bases, in that order; junction bases with no gene match: 1. Looked up from germline, CDR1 is SGDLS and CDR2 is YYNGEE. Here the CDR3 DNA reads TGTGCCAGCAGCGTCGGGACAGGGGGTCAGCCCCAGCATTTT. As protein: CASSVGTGGQPQHF.

The rearrangement joins TRBV9 to TRBJ2-1; 10 positions agree with TRBD1. Germline V gene lookup returns CDR1 SGDLS and CDR2 YYNGEE. The CDR3 sequence is 14 residues long. The junction had 1 base not matched to a gene; V was cut back by 2 bases and J by 5 bases. The CDR3 DNA sequence: TGTGCCAGCAGCGTGGGGACAGGGGACAATGAGCAGTTCTTC. Amino acids: CASSVGTGDNEQFF.

V and J are TRBV10-1 and TRBJ1-1; D is unclear. The CDR3 sequence is 13 residues long. The germline V gene encodes CDR1 WNHNN and CDR2 SYGVQD (reference sequence). V was cut by 4 bases and J by 0 bases, with 6 bases left in between. The CDR3 DNA follows: TGCGCCAGCAGTGGGCAGATGAACACTGAAGCTTTCTTT. Translation gives CASSGQMNTEAFF.

This clone showed up just a few times. The V gene is TRBV18, the J gene TRBJ2-7, with TRBD1 as a possible D gene (6 bases). There are 12 residues in the CDR3. V lost 3 bases and J lost 5, with 8 bases in between. Germline CDR1 KGHSH, CDR2 LQKENI. Here the CDR3 reads CASSPTGNEQYF. The CDR3 DNA sequence: TGTGCCAGCTCACCTACAGGGAACGAGCAGTACTTC.

The chain carries TRBV27 and TRBJ2-5; weak D call: TRBD1 (5 bases). The germline gives CDR1 MNHEY, CDR2 SMNVEV (reference sequence). The CDR3 is 14 residues long. V was clipped by 0 bases and J by 3 bases, with 8 bases between them. CDR3 amino acids: CASSLSGREETQYF. DNA of the CDR3: TGTGCCAGCAGTTTATCGGGCAGGGAAGAGACCCAGTACTTC.

The chain couples TRBV14 to TRBJ1-1; D is unresolved. The germline gives CDR1 SGHDN, CDR2 FVKESK. The CDR3 contains 13 residues. Between the trimmed V and J ends, which lost 0 bases and 11 bases, there was a span of 13 bases. The CDR3 bases are TGTGCCAGCAGCCAAGATCTAAGGGCGGGGGCTTTCTTT. Amino acid sequence: CASSQDLRAGAFF.

V and J are TRBV29-1 and TRBJ2-3, with D unclear. The CDR3 is made up of 17 amino acids. Germline V gene sequence: CDR1 SQVTM, CDR2 ANQGSEA. Trimming took off 0 bases at V and 0 bases at J, with 16 bases between the two ends. The CDR3 DNA reads as TGCAGCGTTGAAGATCAAGTAGAATATCCTAGCACAGATACGCAGTATTTT. Translation: CSVEDQVEYPSTDTQYF.

The chain has TRBV7-9 and TRBJ2-6; possibly TRBD1 or TRBD2 for D (5 bases each). CDR1 and CDR2 (germline): SEHNR, FQNEAQ (reference sequence). V lost 6 bases and J lost 7, with 13 bases in between. This CDR3 comprises 14 residues. Here the CDR3 reads CASSGTVRANVLTF. The CDR3 DNA sequence: TGTGCCAGCAGTGGGACGGTCCGAGCCAACGTCCTGACTTTC.

This chain connects TRBV11-2 to TRBJ2-1, with 9 bases identical to TRBD2. CDR1 and CDR2 (germline): SGHAT, FQNNGV. With 5 bases clipped from V and 6 bases from J, the junction kept 11 bases outside the gene matches. CDR3 length: 16 residues. The CDR3 is CASSHYSSGGFNEQFF. The CDR3 DNA is TGTGCCAGCAGCCACTATTCGAGCGGGGGGTTCAATGAGCAGTTCTTC.

This rearrangement joins TRBV19 to TRBJ1-5, with D possibly being TRBD1 (6 bases). Trimming shortened V by 5 bases and J by 6 bases, and 17 bases separated the two germline ends. Per the germline V gene, CDR1 is LNHDA and CDR2 is SQIVND (reference sequence). This CDR3 contains 15 residues. This CDR3 is CASSPVGRGPQPQHF. The CDR3 coding sequence is TGTGCCAGTAGTCCGGTCGGCCGGGGGCCTCAGCCCCAGCATTTT.

This chain uses TRBV6-6 with TRBJ2-7; D perhaps matches TRBD2 (5 bases). The CDR3 loop spans 14 amino acids. The V gene lost 2 bases and the J gene lost 3 bases, with 11 bases spanning the gap. Looked up from germline, CDR1 is MNHNY and CDR2 is SVGAGI (reference sequence). CDR3 in amino acids: CASSYGQRIYEQYV. In DNA form, the CDR3 reads TGTGCCAGCAGTTACGGCCAGCGGATCTACGAGCAGTACGTC.

The rearrangement links TRBV11-2 to TRBJ1-2; D might be TRBD1 (5 bases). Per the germline V gene, CDR1 is SGHAT and CDR2 is FQNNGV. V was cut by 0 bases and J by 4 bases, with 21 bases left in between. This CDR3 region has 18 residues. Here the CDR3 reads CASSLDPPGRGSGYGYTF. CDR3 DNA sequence: TGTGCCAGCAGCTTAGATCCTCCGGGGAGGGGATCCGGCTATGGCTACACCTTC.